Included here is one TCR beta chain sequence, with context. Its recognized antigen is unknown. There are no base qualities to consult, and no much larger clone falls within one base. The cohort consisted of 600 to 750 healthy bone marrow donors. At the time of sampling, every cohort member was nominally healthy, though immune exposures that went unrecorded were likely present. The donor was CMV seropositive and belonged to the group of 250 to 350 seropositive cohort members. A peripheral blood sample was provided by each donor, and peripheral blood mononuclear cells were used for TCR beta sequencing. The Qiagen DNeasy Blood Extraction Kit was used to extract genomic DNA from the blood cell samples. The sample is drawn from a study of cytomegalovirus exposure and HLA in healthy donors listed by TCRdb under 2017. About the investigation overall: An earlier analysis of some 550 of the donors reported roughly 300 Gb of sequence data and approximately 110 million unique TCR beta sequences from roughly 180 million T cells. An early release covering around 630 HLA-typed donors comprised 250 to 350 gigabases of sequencing data and approximately 80 million unique TCR sequences. Of the 350 to 400 genotyped donors, about 80% fell in the genetic ancestry cluster associated with self-reported Caucasian donors. The study was designed to test whether signatures of past pathogen exposure could be identified by cataloging public T cell receptors. The T cell repertoires of 670 or so subjects were profiled by immunosequencing and related to cytomegalovirus serostatus. Along with the approximately 700-subject first cohort, a separate validation cohort of about 110 different subjects was used. To predict cytomegalovirus infection status, the study brought together high-throughput TCR immunosequencing, statistical association of individual TCRs with disease status, and machine learning. To study patterns of TCR occurrence, a later analysis re-analyzed previously published TCR beta repertoires from under 750 donors and added high-resolution HLA genotyping. The later analysis used no new phenotypic data to find candidate immune exposures, relying instead on TCR beta sequences and their occurrence across donors. In an earlier analysis of several hundred of the donors, high-throughput TCR beta sequencing was used to judge whether each TCR beta V gene segment behaved as functional or pseudogenic. Donor age, sex, ethnicity and CMV serostatus were collected together with the repertoire data. A later genetic analysis used genome-wide SNP genotypes for about 55% of the 666 donors, treating that subset as a discovery cohort. Every discovery cohort repertoire had been produced on one sequencing platform. HLA typing included class I and class II loci at four-digit resolution. Typing coverage differed by locus: A, B, C, DRB1 and DQB1 were typed in roughly 620-630 donors, DQA1 in approximately 520, DPA1 in approximately 610, and DPB1 in 400 to 480. Several DR-DQ haplotypes were treated as single units for association and clustering because of strong linkage in the cohort. Among 300 to 500 genotyped donors of the cohort, an average of around 250,000 unique TCR beta nucleotide sequences was sequenced per donor, of which approximately 18% were non-productive.

The CDR3 runs 14 residues from the cysteine to the phenylalanine. Just CDR3 DNA is preserved here, 42 bases in frame from base 1. Sequences SGHDT (CDR1) and YYEEEE (CDR2) are obtained from the germline V gene. V has 4 bases trimmed and J has 2 bases trimmed; junction bases matching no gene number 0. The library relied on the immunoSEQ multiplex PCR assay. The multiplex PCR relied on a mix of 60 forward primers for TCR Vbeta segments and 13 reverse primers for TCR Jbeta segments. Amplification of the CDR3 region of rearranged TCR beta genes was performed with a multiplex PCR assay on genomic DNA. The Illumina HiSeq System was used to sequence the amplified TCR beta libraries as 87-base-pair reads. The original methods were these. A later analysis counted some 74 million unique TCR beta chains across the 700 or so repertoires, and roughly 11 million of these chains were shared by at least two donors. Raw reads were error-corrected and collapsed into unique sequences by a nearest-neighbor algorithm in which closely related sequences were merged to remove PCR and sequencing errors. V, D and J gene segments were assigned by aligning CDR3 sequences to IMGT reference sequences. For a sequence to be retained, a match of at least six nucleotides to both a V gene segment and a J gene segment was required. A rearrangement counted as productive if the CDR3 had no stop codons and remained in frame with V and J, and every other rearrangement counted as non-productive. CDR3 was defined according to IMGT convention as the region running from the second conserved V-encoded cysteine to the conserved J-encoded phenylalanine. Sequences without an unambiguous match to a single V gene segment were excluded from the earlier analysis of about 600 of the donors. In an earlier analysis of some 590 of the donors, V segments were called functional above 56.7% productive rearrangements and were called segregating when the between-donor standard deviation exceeded 5%. To diagnose cytomegalovirus status from the catalog of TCR beta chain sequences, a statistical classification framework was built. In a later analysis, V and J genes were assigned by comparing TCR nucleotide sequences against IMGT/GENE-DB human TR gene sequences. The TCRdist pipeline was used in a later analysis to assign CDR3 sequences and most-parsimonious VDJ recombination scenarios. In a later analysis, every TCR beta chain was defined by the combination of its CDR3 amino acid sequence and its V-gene family, and reads without a unique V-gene family were dropped. A later analysis removed roughly 590 highly shared, low-generation-probability nucleotide sequences to deal with suspected cross-contamination and a sequencing artifact. In a later analysis, a clonal expansion index for each public chain was calculated from normalized within-repertoire ranks of inferred template counts. In a later analysis, generation probabilities were computed with a VDJ recombination model fitted to out-of-frame rearrangements, and the resulting probabilities were checked against IGoR. In a later analysis, TCR-TCR, TCR-HLA and TCR-CMV co-occurrence was scored with hypergeometric tests, and a repertoire-size bias correction was applied to TCR pairs. False discovery rates were estimated in a later analysis by permuting HLA or CMV assignments 20 times. A later analysis grouped co-occurring TCRs with DBSCAN, adding TCRdist sequence similarity when clustering within HLA-allele-positive subsets. Repertoires with fewer than 30,000 or more than 120,000 public chains, plus five repertoires with anomalous nucleotide sharing, were excluded from co-occurrence clustering. In TCRdb, the immuneACCESS table is reduced to in-frame sequences with V and J assigned. These tables do not hold every clone; where another copy was compared, an unresolved V gene accounts for under half, and the others remain unexplained. V and J calls and clone size come straight from that table; D and trimming were deduced from the DNA. The sample table records approximately 160,000 clones; 82% of these occur just once. The ten largest clonotypes hold 1.5% of the sample.

Results the study describes overall, beyond this receptor: A total of around 150 TCR beta chains were listed by the study as associated with cytomegalovirus. A later analysis found that most CMV-associated TCR beta chains appeared HLA-restricted, with HLA associations seemingly driven largely by CMV exposure. The earlier analysis of approximately 590 of the donors excluded around 17 rarely observed V segments, including chromosome 9 orphons, because counts were too low. In this cohort, only TCR beta chains were sequenced, and detectable features were limited by the absence of alpha or paired-chain data. In an earlier analysis of approximately 590 of the donors, most TCR beta V segments appeared in productive rearrangements about 87% or about 30% of the time, broadly matching IMGT annotations. The 87-base-pair reads could not distinguish some IMGT-functional V segments, including TRBV6-2 and TRBV6-3, so those segments were excluded. A further reported finding was that TCR beta sequences accurately predicted the HLA-A and HLA-B alleles for most subjects in the first cohort. In a later analysis, the rate of TCR association differed among HLA loci, with DRB1 alleles having the most associated TCRs and HLA-C alleles having the fewest. The sequencing pipeline was judged likely to have produced a cluster of highly shared sequence variants as a technical artifact. In a later analysis, HLA-associated TCR beta chains showed more clonal expansion and lower generation probabilities than non-associated chains that were equally common. At a false discovery rate of 0.05, a later analysis linked under 20,000 TCR beta sequences to specific HLA alleles. Strong co-occurrence of HLA alleles, especially DR and DQ, made assigning TCR associations to individual alleles difficult. Because some donors lacked HLA typing at each locus, the association tests relied only on the typed subset. Compared with the approximately 600-donor mean, donors in an Asian-associated ancestry cluster had fewer N-insertions in productive TCRs, according to a later genetic analysis. Roughly uniform sequencing depth across donors was assumed in presence/absence analyses, although this assumption may not hold. Most TCR sequences were seen in very few donors, while some public TCRs were found in many individuals. In vitro tests confirmed that a few of the cytomegalovirus-associated TCR beta chains recognize cytomegalovirus antigens. The classifier was reported to diagnose cytomegalovirus status with high specificity and sensitivity in both the original cohort and the validation cohort. According to the authors, the approach could potentially be generalized to other disease states and immunological phenotypes. The only immune exposure information available for the cohort was CMV serostatus. Linkage disequilibrium might explain the correlated functional status among segregating V segments, but an unknown experimental factor could not be ruled out. Several of the top co-occurrence clusters appeared to be linked to parvovirus B19, influenza, CMV and Epstein-Barr virus, according to a later analysis. An association between a missense DCLRE1C variant and V-gene and J-gene trimming of TCR beta chains was found in a later genetic analysis and replicated in an independent cohort.

The V and J segments used are TRBV5-6 and TRBJ2-7, and 13 junctional nucleotides match TRBD2. The receptor comes from a girl aged 10-17 years in good health and CMV-seropositive. Sequences were obtained from PBMCs. The CDR3 has the sequence CASSGTSGAYEQYF. The DNA sequence is TGTGCCAGCAGCGGGACTAGCGGGGCCTACGAGCAGTACTTC.